This passage covers 5 T cell receptor beta chains from one sample sequenced in a study of cytomegalovirus exposure and HLA in healthy donors. PCR involved 60 Vbeta and 13 Jbeta primers. The assay was immunoSEQ multiplex PCR, and TCRdb's table has in-frame clones only and misses some. This table holds around 53,000 clones, approximately 73% found once. Specimen: PBMCs. These receptors were collected from a man younger than 35 in good health and CMV-seronegative.

This clone was detected only a few times. V gene TRBV5-1 combines with J gene TRBJ2-7; 8 positions match TRBD1. Germline trimming cut 4 bases from V and 4 bases from J; bases unmatched to any gene: 7. The CDR3 contains 14 residues. Germline V CDR1 and CDR2: SGHRS, YFSETQ. The CDR3 protein is CASSPGQGWYEQYF. In DNA form, the CDR3 reads TGCGCCAGCAGCCCCGGACAGGGTTGGTACGAGCAGTACTTC.

This chain links TRBV28 with TRBJ1-5; D unclear. V lost 6 bases to trimming and J lost 1 base, with 28 bases between them. Germline V gene data show CDR1 as MDHEN and CDR2 as SYDVKM. The CDR3 extends over 20 amino acids. The CDR3 DNA follows: TGTGCCAGCAGCCCCTCCCCAGTCCAGGCGCCCCTTATCAGCAATCAGCCCCAGCATTTT. Its translation is CASSPSPVQAPLISNQPQHF. The full variable domain, in which reference TRBV28 and TRBJ1-5 provide the parts outside the CDR3, is DVKVTQSSRYLVKRTGEKVFLECVQDMDHENMFWYRQDPGLGLRLIYFSYDVKMKEKGDIPEGYSVSREKKERFSLILESASTNQTSMYLCASSPSPVQAPLISNQPQHFGDGTRLSIL.

This clone is a singleton in its sample. J is TRBJ1-1 and V is TRBV19; D is undetermined. Germline-derived CDR1 and CDR2 are LNHDA and SQIVND (reference sequence). V gave up 6 bases and J gave up 0 bases, with 8 bases separating them. CDR3 length: 13 residues. This chain's CDR3 is CASRTTVNTEAFF. The DNA for the CDR3 is TGTGCCAGTAGGACAACGGTGAACACTGAAGCTTTCTTT. Combining the CDR3 with reference TRBV19 and TRBJ1-1 gives the whole variable domain DGGITQSPKYLFRKEGQNVTLSCEQNLNHDAMYWYRQDPGQGLRLIYYSQIVNDFQKGDIAEGYSVSREKKESFPLTVTSAQKNPTAFYLCASRTTVNTEAFFGQGTRLTVV.

This clone was seen only a few times. This rearrangement joins TRBV4-2 to TRBJ2-7; 12 bases are a match to TRBD2. Germline V CDR1 and CDR2: LGHNA, YNFKEQ. This CDR3 has 15 residues. The V gene end was trimmed by 4 bases and the J gene end by 1 base; junction bases not matched to a gene: 2. The DNA of the CDR3 is TGTGCCAGCAGCCGACTAGCGGGAGAGTCCTACGAGCAGTACTTC. This encodes CASSRLAGESYEQYF.

The gene calls are TRBV29-1 and TRBJ2-1, with TRBD1 identical over 10 bases. Germline V gives CDR1 SQVTM, CDR2 ANQGSEA. Trimming at V came to 8 bases and at J to 0 bases, leaving 7 bases not matched to a gene. The CDR3 is 15 amino acids. The CDR3 spells CSLLGQGGSYNEQFF. The DNA for the CDR3 is TGCAGCCTCCTCGGACAGGGGGGCTCCTACAATGAGCAGTTCTTC.